One and the same sample provided the 20 T cell receptor beta chains below, sequenced in a study of T cell changes during pregnancy in multiple sclerosis. Some clones are missing from TCRdb's copy, which holds only in-frame ones; the method was immunoSEQ multiplex PCR. This repertoire shows 75,000 to 95,000 clones, 91% found once; its top ten account for 0.9% to 0.95%. The specimen was peripheral blood, collected before pregnancy. The source of these receptors is a female donor with multiple sclerosis, enrolled in a pregnancy study.

V is TRBV30 and J is TRBJ1-5; the D is unclear. Germline CDR1 reads GTSNPN; CDR2 reads SVGIG (reference sequence). V lost 2 bases to trimming and J lost 7 bases, with 12 bases between them. CDR3 length: 13 residues. CDR3 sequence: CAWSLEVGQPQHF. DNA for the CDR3: TGTGCCTGGAGTCTGGAGGTCGGACAGCCCCAGCATTTT.

This chain joins TRBV7-2 and TRBJ1-1; no reliable D call. Deletions cut 3 bases from V and 0 bases from J, with 5 bases between. CDR1 and CDR2 from the germline V gene are SGHTA and FQGNSA. This CDR3 is built from 13 residues. The CDR3 protein is CASSLRMNTEAFF. The CDR3 DNA reads as TGTGCCAGCAGCTTGAGGATGAACACTGAAGCTTTCTTT.

This rearrangement joins TRBV7-2 to TRBJ2-1, with TRBD2 matching 7 bases. The J segment lost 2 bases and the V segment lost 3 bases, leaving 7 bases of the junction unmatched. The CDR3 covers 16 residues. Germline values: CDR1 SGHTA, CDR2 FQGNSA. Here the CDR3 DNA reads TGTGCCAGCAGCTTCCGAGCGGGACGTACCTACAATGAGCAGTTCTTC. Protein: CASSFRAGRTYNEQFF.

This chain connects TRBV11-2 to TRBJ1-4; D possibly corresponds to TRBD1 (6 bases). The length of the CDR3 is 15 residues. Germline loops: CDR1 SGHAT, CDR2 FQNNGV. V was shortened by 6 bases and J by 2 bases, with 13 bases between the two germline ends. The DNA for the CDR3 is TGTGCCAGCAGTTCCCACAGGGAGACTAATGAAAAACTGTTTTTT. Protein sequence: CASSSHRETNEKLFF.

The CDR3 loop reads CASSATVGTTGELFF. For the CDR3, the DNA is TGTGCCAGCAGCGCAACAGTGGGCACCACCGGGGAGCTGTTTTTT. The V call is TRBV9, the J call TRBJ2-2; unclear D gene. Trimming shortened V by 3 bases and J by 4 bases, and 13 bases separated the two germline ends. CDR1 and CDR2 from the germline V gene are SGDLS and YYNGEE. This CDR3 has 15 residues. The variable domain in full, completed from reference TRBV9 and TRBJ2-2, reads DSGVTQTPKHLITATGQRVTLRCSPRSGDLSVYWYQQSLDQGLQFLIQYYNGEERAKGNILERFSAQQFPDLHSELNLSSLELGDSALYFCASSATVGTTGELFFGEGSRLTVL.

J is TRBJ2-7 and V is TRBV7-9, with TRBD1 matching over 9 bases. The CDR3 has 15 residues. The germline V gene encodes CDR1 SEHNR and CDR2 FQNEAQ (reference sequence). J lost 2 bases, V lost 2 bases, and 4 bases had no gene match. The CDR3 sequence: CASSLIRTGAYEQYF. Here the CDR3 DNA reads TGTGCCAGCAGCTTAATTAGGACAGGGGCCTACGAGCAGTACTTC.

This clone was observed a single time. V and J are TRBV19 and TRBJ1-2, with 9 bases matching TRBD1. Germline trimming cut 6 bases from V and 6 bases from J; bases unmatched to any gene: 5. The germline V gene encodes CDR1 LNHDA and CDR2 SQIVND (reference sequence). The CDR3 is 13 amino acids. The CDR3 DNA is TGTGCCAGTAGCCCACGGACAGGGGATGGCTACACCTTC. Its protein product is CASSPRTGDGYTF.

This chain connects TRBV4-1 to TRBJ1-3; unclear D gene. CDR3 length: 18 residues. CDR1 and CDR2 from the germline V gene are MGHRA and YSYEKL. V was cut by 4 bases and J by 0 bases, with 19 bases left in between. CDR3 protein: CASSLLAGWASSGNTIYF. The CDR3, as DNA: TGCGCCAGCAGCCTCCTCGCTGGCTGGGCGAGCTCTGGAAACACCATATATTTT.

This chain links TRBV29-1 with TRBJ2-7; D is ambiguous. Germline V lookup: CDR1 SQVTM, CDR2 ANQGSEA. V lost 6 bases and J 7 bases, leaving 22 bases between the germline ends. This CDR3 has 14 amino acids. CDR3 nucleotide sequence: TGCAGCGTCGTAAGCCTAGGAACCTACGGGGAGCAGTACTTC. This translates into CSVVSLGTYGEQYF.

V gene TRBV19 combines with J gene TRBJ2-1; 9 nucleotides match TRBD2. Germline assignment: CDR1 LNHDA and CDR2 SQIVND (reference sequence). V lost 6 bases and J lost 5; bases outside the gene matches: 5. The CDR3 loop spans 14 amino acids. CDR3 DNA: TGTGCCAGTAGCCCTTCTAGCGGGGACAATGAGCAGTTCTTC. It specifies CASSPSSGDNEQFF.

The rearrangement links TRBV6-1 to TRBJ1-1; no clear D gene. The germline CDR1 and CDR2 sequences are MNHNS and SASEGT. CDR3 size: 13 residues. Trimming shortened V by 5 bases and J by 0 bases, and 7 bases separated the two germline ends. The CDR3: CASSFRLNTEAFF. In nucleotides, the CDR3 is TGTGCCAGCAGTTTCAGATTGAACACTGAAGCTTTCTTT.

Worth noting for this clone: Germline is not matched at one junction end, which may reflect a read error. The chain combines TRBV2 with TRBJ1-2, with D perhaps TRBD1 (6 bases). Germline CDR1 SNHLY, CDR2 FYNNEI. The CDR3 spans 14 residues. CDR3 nucleotides: TGTGCCAGCAGGGGTATCGACAGGAGGTATGACTACACCTTC. This translates into CASRGIDRRYDYTF. Supplemented by reference TRBV2 and TRBJ1-2, the full variable domain reads EPEVTQTPSHQVTQMGQEVILRCVPISNHLYFYWYRQILGQKVEFLVSFYNNEISEKSEIFDDQFSVERPDGSNFTLKIRSTKLEDSAMYFCASRGIDRRYDYTFGSGTRLTVV.

This chain links TRBV5-1 with TRBJ1-1; no reliable D call. Germline V CDR1 and CDR2: SGHRS, YFSETQ. The V end lost 3 bases, the J end lost 5 bases, and 14 bases lay between the germline ends. The CDR3 is 14 amino acids. This CDR3 is CASSSSSGSTEAFF. For the CDR3, the DNA is TGCGCCAGCAGCTCAAGTTCTGGGAGTACTGAAGCTTTCTTT. Using reference TRBV5-1 and TRBJ1-1 for the parts outside the CDR3, the full variable domain is KAGVTQTPRYLIKTRGQQVTLSCSPISGHRSVSWYQQTPGQGLQFLFEYFSETQRNKGNFPGRFSGRQFSNSRSEMNVSTLELGDSALYLCASSSSSGSTEAFFGQGTRLTVV.

J is TRBJ2-2 and V is TRBV14; D might be TRBD1 (5 bases). The germline CDR1 and CDR2 sequences are SGHDN and FVKESK. The CDR3 covers 13 residues. V shed 6 bases and J shed 6 bases, with 11 bases lying between them. This chain's CDR3 is CASRPRGSGELFF. Here the CDR3 DNA reads TGTGCCAGCAGACCTAGGGGTTCCGGGGAGCTGTTTTTT.

The chain couples TRBV5-8 to TRBJ1-5, with 9 positions matching TRBD1. Germline trimming cut 4 bases from V and 4 bases from J; bases unmatched to any gene: 3. Germline V gene sequence: CDR1 SGHTS, CDR2 YDEGEE. This CDR3 has 14 amino acids. The CDR3 here is CASSQDRGNQPQHF. The CDR3 DNA reads TGTGCCAGCAGCCAGGACAGGGGAAATCAGCCCCAGCATTTT.

Only one count was recorded for this clone. J is TRBJ1-1 and V is TRBV5-5, with D possibly matching TRBD1 (6 bases). The CDR3 length is 14 residues. Germline V lookup: CDR1 SGHKS, CDR2 YYEKEE (reference sequence). Trimming left V 4 bases short and J 2 bases short, with 12 bases between. The CDR3: CASSLRTANTEAFF. Here the CDR3 DNA reads TGTGCCAGCAGCCTGCGGACAGCTAACACTGAAGCTTTCTTT. Full variable domain (rest looked up from reference TRBV5-5 and TRBJ1-1): DAGVTQSPTHLIKTRGQQVTLRCSPISGHKSVSWYQQVLGQGPQFIFQYYEKEERGRGNFPDRFSARQFPNYSSELNVNALLLGDSALYLCASSLRTANTEAFFGQGTRLTVV.

The J gene is TRBJ1-2, the V gene TRBV29-1, with 7 bases lining up with TRBD1. Unmatched junction bases numbered 7, after V lost 6 bases and J lost 0 bases. This CDR3 contains 14 residues. Germline V CDR1 and CDR2: SQVTM, ANQGSEA. In nucleotides, the CDR3 is TGCAGCGTGAACCGGGACAGAGCTAACTATGGCTACACCTTC. Translated, it gives CSVNRDRANYGYTF.

The rearrangement joins TRBV7-9 to TRBJ2-1; 7 nucleotides align to TRBD1. The germline V gene encodes CDR1 SEHNR and CDR2 FQNEAQ (reference sequence). This CDR3 is built from 15 residues. V lost 2 bases and J lost 4; bases outside the gene matches: 5. CDR3 protein: CASSLQGGKYNEQFF. Written as DNA, the CDR3 is TGTGCCAGCAGCTTACAAGGGGGCAAATACAATGAGCAGTTCTTC.

The chain couples TRBV2 to TRBJ1-5; 9 bases map to TRBD1. The junction had 6 bases not matched to a gene; V was cut back by 2 bases and J by 7 bases. This CDR3 is 15 amino acids long. CDR1 SNHLY and CDR2 FYNNEI come from the germline V gene. DNA for the CDR3: TGTGCCAGCAGTGAAAGGGGACAGGGTGCCCAGCCCCAGCATTTT. Translating gives CASSERGQGAQPQHF.

The chain uses TRBV4-2 and TRBJ2-3, with TRBD1 matching 10 bases. The CDR3 extends over 16 amino acids. Germline CDR1 LGHNA, CDR2 YNFKEQ. V lost 1 base and J lost 3; bases outside the gene matches: 4. The CDR3, as DNA: TGTGCCAGCAGCCAAGCCTCGGGACAGGGGACAGATACGCAGTATTTT. It is translated as CASSQASGQGTDTQYF.